This T cell receptor beta chain was obtained from a study of blood T cell repertoires in COVID-19 (dated by TCRdb to 2018 to 2021). For context, the study as a whole: Samples from collaborators originated in the United States, Italy and Spain and spanned both the acute and convalescent phases of COVID-19. Sample metadata almost always included a de-identified subject ID, COVID-19 status, age in years and sex. Samples were obtained from the ongoing ImmuneRACE study (first 160 participants) and from over 1,000 subjects provided by 6 global collaborators. The material from the prospective study consisted of cDNA or gDNA derived from T cells, B-cell-depleted T cells, or PBMCs. The repertoires were released in a freely available public database intended as a resource for research on the immune response to SARS-CoV-2. Deeply sampled blood TCRbeta repertoires from subjects exposed to, actively infected with, or recovered from COVID-19 were included in the dataset. Where available, HLA class I and class II types were taken from metadata supplied by the sample provider and were not determined by assay-based typing.

Paper-wide results and their limitations: Clinical and demographic metadata were provided uncurated, with the amount varying by source and participant.

Participants in the prospective study were aged roughly 18 to 100 years, lived in 20 to 25 United States geographic areas, and enrolled through a virtual design. Cohort assignment in the prospective study relied on participant-reported clinical history from a screening survey and a study questionnaire. Recovered participants in ImmuneRACE Cohort 3 were defined by two consecutive negative NP/OP PCR tests, clearance by a healthcare professional, or resolution of symptoms. In the prospective study, mobile phlebotomists collected whole blood, serum and a nasopharyngeal or oropharyngeal swab from each participant. Participants in the prospective study had the option to provide additional blood draws and questionnaires over a roughly two-month period. Prospective study blood samples were shipped either frozen or at room temperature before DNA extraction. The immunoSEQ Assay, a bias-controlled multiplex PCR, was used to amplify TCRbeta CDR3 regions from genomic DNA. In the paper's pipeline: Nucleated cell counts per sample were estimated from amplification of reference gene primers within the assay. Sequence reads were collapsed and filtered to measure the absolute abundance of every unique TCRbeta CDR3 rearrangement. Productive Simpson clonality was computed per sample as the square root of Simpson's diversity index over productive rearrangements. In TCRdb, the immuneACCESS table is reduced to in-frame sequences with V and J assigned. These tables do not hold every clone; where another copy was compared, an unresolved V gene accounts for under half, and the others remain unexplained. The DNA gave D and trimming, while V, J and clone size come from that table. This sample lists more than 300,000 clones; over 85% were detected once. Roughly a tenth of the sample is in the top ten clones.

To note about this clone: This receptor's antigen is unknown. Base quality data are lacking; no much larger clone is found one base away.

Reading from cysteine to phenylalanine, the CDR3 counts 17 amino acids. Only the CDR3 portion is preserved as DNA: 51 bases, with reading frame beginning at the first base. V trim: 2 bases; J trim: 6 bases; unmatched bases: 12. CDR1 and CDR2 are drawn from the germline V gene (reference sequence): GTSNPN, SVGIG. Sequencing input: PBMCs or T cells enriched from blood (not recorded which). The sequence was obtained from a woman in her thirties who had recovered from COVID-19. This receptor chain uses TRBV30 and TRBJ2-2; TRBD2 fits 10 bases in the junction. The nucleotide sequence is TGTGCCTGGAGTTCTGGGGGCACTAGCGGGATCTCCGGGGAGCTGTTTTTT. Translated, it gives CAWSSGGTSGISGELFF. With the rest looked up from the reference TRBV30 and TRBJ2-2 genes rather than sequenced, the full variable domain is SQTIHQWPATLVQPVGSPLSLECTVEGTSNPNLYWYRQAAGRGLQLLFYSVGIGQISSEVPQNLSASRPQDRQFILSSKKLLLSDSGFYLCAWSSGGTSGISGELFFGEGSRLTVL.